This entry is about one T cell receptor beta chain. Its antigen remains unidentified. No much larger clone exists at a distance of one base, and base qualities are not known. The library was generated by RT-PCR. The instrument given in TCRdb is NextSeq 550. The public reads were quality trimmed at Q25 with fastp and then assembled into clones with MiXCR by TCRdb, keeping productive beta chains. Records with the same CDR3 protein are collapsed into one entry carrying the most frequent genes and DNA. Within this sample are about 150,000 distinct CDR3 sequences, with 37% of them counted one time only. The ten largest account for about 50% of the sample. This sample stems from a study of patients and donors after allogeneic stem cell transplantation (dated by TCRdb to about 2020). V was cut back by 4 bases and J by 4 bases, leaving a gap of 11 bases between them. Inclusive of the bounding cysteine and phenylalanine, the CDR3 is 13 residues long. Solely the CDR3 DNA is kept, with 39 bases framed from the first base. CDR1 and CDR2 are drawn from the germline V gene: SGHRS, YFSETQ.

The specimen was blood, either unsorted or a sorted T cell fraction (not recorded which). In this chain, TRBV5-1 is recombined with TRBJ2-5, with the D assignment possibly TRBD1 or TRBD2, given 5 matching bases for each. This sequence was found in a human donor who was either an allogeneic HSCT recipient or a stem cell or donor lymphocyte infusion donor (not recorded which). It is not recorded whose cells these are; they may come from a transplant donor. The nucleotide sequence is TGCGCCAGCAGCAGGGGACCTCGAGAGACCCAGTACTTC. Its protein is CASSRGPRETQYF.